The rows below give T cell receptor beta chains drawn from one sample of a study of cytomegalovirus exposure and HLA in healthy donors. The assay was immunoSEQ multiplex PCR, and TCRdb's table has in-frame clones only and misses some. The sample holds some 99,000 clones, 88% seen once. Sequenced material: PBMCs. Every receptor here comes from a woman younger than 35 in good health and CMV-seronegative. CDR3s leave out the opening cysteine and the closing phenylalanine or tryptophan. Each record gives: V gene, J gene, CDR3 protein.

TRBV6-4	TRBJ2-1	ASSIRGDRNEQF
TRBV19	TRBJ2-1	ASSMEAFGSDEQF
TRBV5-4	TRBJ2-7	ASGTRDRAS
TRBV27	TRBJ2-6	ASHTGQGLSGANVLT
TRBV5-1	TRBJ1-1	ASSRGEGITEAF
TRBV5-6	TRBJ2-7	ASSTDFYEQY
TRBV19	TRBJ1-5	ASSRGHSNQPQH
TRBV25-1	TRBJ1-2	ASSYYGRATGGGYT
TRBV4-3	TRBJ2-7	ASSQGTRTTQY
TRBV6-1	TRBJ1-5	ASSQEFSNQPQH
TRBV27	TRBJ1-5	ASSLSHSGTGGMQPQH
TRBV2	TRBJ2-3	ASSDMGLAGGLDQTDTQY
TRBV6-1	TRBJ1-2	ASSLPQDRAYGYT
TRBV7-2	TRBJ2-1	ASSRTSPYNEQF
TRBV29-1	TRBJ2-3	SVPGTDTQY
TRBV28	TRBJ2-1	ASSPPSGIHNEQF
TRBV28	TRBJ1-1	ASSFQLNTEAF
TRBV5-4	TRBJ2-2	ASSLEQLNTGELF
TRBV29-1	TRBJ2-7	SVEELESPETSEAYEQY
TRBV19	TRBJ1-3	ASSISEFTGNTIY
TRBV15	TRBJ1-2	ATSNGEGREDYGYT
TRBV6-5	TRBJ2-5	ASSYSTGFQETQY
TRBV7-9	TRBJ2-1	ASSSGLAGKLF
TRBV7-9	TRBJ1-1	ASSPRGVVTEAF
TRBV5-8	TRBJ2-1	ASSFGAPRKTTSPEQF
TRBV10-2	TRBJ2-6	ASSETGGAGFGANVLT
TRBV4-3	TRBJ1-2	ASSQGRGLYGYT
TRBV6-1	TRBJ2-7	ASSVQFEAPEQY
TRBV11-1	TRBJ2-7	ASSLETAGSYEQY
TRBV10-3	TRBJ1-1	AIRGSGTMNTEAF
TRBV18	TRBJ2-5	ASSPQQTGGSQETQY
TRBV15	TRBJ2-7	ATSSGGIGRGYEQY
TRBV18	TRBJ1-6	ASSSQRAHTDNSPLH
TRBV10-3	TRBJ1-2	AISEGQGNYGYT
TRBV18	TRBJ2-1	ASSLTGIDYNEQF
TRBV14	TRBJ1-2	ASSQVPDYGYT
TRBV28	TRBJ2-5	ASSSRQIFSETQY
TRBV19	TRBJ1-5	ASSLQGGSQPQH
TRBV30	TRBJ1-1	AWTRGVSTEAF
TRBV7-6	TRBJ1-5	ASSLVAGESGNQPQH
TRBV5-4	TRBJ1-1	ASSGRARDRTEAF
TRBV15	TRBJ1-1	ATSRGPGDSEAF
TRBV30	TRBJ1-2	AWREGGVQFYGYT
TRBV27	TRBJ1-5	ASSSDRADQPQH
TRBV7-2	TRBJ2-5	ASSFGGTGETQY
TRBV7-6	TRBJ2-2	ASSLAPRGGTGELF